Listed below are T cell receptor beta chains from one sample, sequenced in a study of T cells in narcolepsy. Sequenced by immunoSEQ multiplex PCR; TCRdb stores in-frame clones only, minus some. The sample gives around 30,000 clones, around three quarters of which show up once; roughly 3.5% is in the top ten. Specimen: memory (CD45RA-) CD4+ T cells from blood. These receptors originate from a human donor in good health. CDR3s include the opening cysteine and the closing phenylalanine or tryptophan. A D gene is named only where the DNA matches it firmly. Clone size, where shown, is once, few, many, or a class for clones that have expanded.

clone size	V gene	J gene	D gene	CDR3 DNA	CDR3 protein
-	TRBV4-1	TRBJ2-1	-	TGCGCCAGCAGCCAAGCTACAGGGAGGTACAATGAGCAGTTCTTC	CASSQATGRYNEQFF
-	TRBV6-4	TRBJ1-2	TRBD1	TGTGCCAGCAGTATTAGACAGGGAGCTAACTATGGCTACACCTTC	CASSIRQGANYGYTF
-	TRBV2	TRBJ1-6	-	TGTGCCAGCAATGAAATAGGTTCGACGAATTCACCCCTCCACTTT	CASNEIGSTNSPLHF
-	TRBV27	TRBJ2-7	-	TGTGCCAGCTCTCCTTCGGGACCCAGCAGATACGAGCAGTACTTC	CASSPSGPSRYEQYF
once	TRBV7-8	TRBJ1-5	-	TGTGCCAGATTCCGACAGCCCCAGCATTTT	CARFRQPQHF
-	TRBV6-6	TRBJ1-5	TRBD1	TGTGCCAGCAGTTATCTTCTCGGACAGGGGAGTCAGCCCCAGCATTTT	CASSYLLGQGSQPQHF
-	TRBV30	TRBJ2-1	TRBD2	TGTGCCTGGAGTGTAGCCCGGACTAGCGGGAGGGGCAATGAGCAGTTCTTC	CAWSVARTSGRGNEQFF
-	TRBV2	TRBJ2-1	-	TGTGCCAGCAGGGGGCTGGGGGTTTTGCAGTTCTTC	CASRGLGVLQFF
-	TRBV5-4	TRBJ2-2	TRBD2	TGTGCCAGCAGGTCCGAGACCGGGACTAGCGTCGCCGGGGAGCTGTTTTTT	CASRSETGTSVAGELFF
-	TRBV2	TRBJ1-5	-	TGTGCCAGCAGTGAAATGGGCCTCAGCAATCAGCCCCAGCATTTT	CASSEMGLSNQPQHF
-	TRBV6-6	TRBJ1-2	-	TGTGCCAGCAACGACGGGAGGGACTATGGCTACACCTTC	CASNDGRDYGYTF
once	TRBV15	TRBJ1-5	-	TGTGCCACCAGCAGAGAGCAGGCGGTCGCACCCCAGCATTTT	CATSREQAVAPQHF
-	TRBV7-2	TRBJ2-7	TRBD1	TGTGCCAGCGGGCAGGCAGGGGGCTACGAGCAGTACTTC	CASGQAGGYEQYF
-	TRBV5-4	TRBJ2-7	-	TGTGCCAGCAGCCCGTCTGAGTCCTACGAGCAGTACTTC	CASSPSESYEQYF
-	TRBV29-1	TRBJ2-5	-	TGCAGCGTTGTAGGACTCCACCAAGAGACCCAGTACTTC	CSVVGLHQETQYF